This T cell receptor beta chain was sequenced during a study of blood T cell repertoires in COVID-19. Background on the study: Sites across the United States, Italy and Spain contributed samples from acute and convalescent COVID-19. The analysed material was cDNA or gDNA that came from T cells, B-cell-depleted T cells, or PBMCs.

The cohort comprised adults aged about 18 to 100 years residing in 24 US areas. Measured with immunoSEQ multiplex PCR; TCRdb has only the in-frame clones, and not every one. The sample yields approximately 210,000 clones, around 90% seen once. The germline V gene has CDR1 MNHEY and CDR2 SVGAGI. V was clipped by 6 bases and J by 12 bases, with 21 bases between them. The CDR3 spans 14 residues. There are a few counts of this clone. The rearrangement links TRBV6-5 to TRBJ1-3, with a weak D call TRBD1 (6 bases). The TCR originated in a woman aged 25 to 39 who had recovered from COVID-19. What was sequenced was PBMCs or T cells enriched from blood (not recorded which). CDR3 in DNA: TGTGCCAGCAGGATGACAACAGGGCGGGCTGGCATATATTTT. Residues: CASRMTTGRAGIYF.